The rows below give T cell receptor beta chains drawn from one sample of a study of T cell responses to AZD1222 COVID-19 vaccine. Some clones are missing from TCRdb's copy, which holds only in-frame ones; the method was immunoSEQ multiplex PCR. The data contain some 150,000 clones, approximately 90% of them singletons. The specimen was peripheral blood, collected 28 days after the second dose of the MenACWY control vaccine. The receptors were sampled from an adult who received the MenACWY meningococcal vaccine as a control. The CDR3 runs from the conserved cysteine through the conserved F or W. The D gene is left open where the match is weak. The size of a clone is reported for some rows only, either as once, few or many, or as a class for expanded clones.

cdr3_nt cdr3_aa j_call d_call clone_size v_call
TGTGCCAGCAGTTTAGACAGGGAACTTTCACCCCTCCACTTT CASSLDRELSPLHF TRBJ1-6 TRBD1 . TRBV28
TGTGCCAGCAGTTACTACCGGGACAGTCTTTACGAGCAGTACTTC CASSYYRDSLYEQYF TRBJ2-7 TRBD1 . TRBV6-2/TRBV6-3
TGTGCCAGCACCGGAAGGACTGAAGCTTTCTTT CASTGRTEAFF TRBJ1-1 . . TRBV27
TGTGCCAGCAGTGCAAAAGATACGGGTACGCAGTATTTT CASSAKDTGTQYF TRBJ2-3 . . TRBV25-1
TGCGCCAGCAGTCCGCTGGCGGGAGTGGTCGAGCAGTACTTC CASSPLAGVVEQYF TRBJ2-7 TRBD2 . TRBV5-1
TGTGCCAGCAGTGAACAGGGGCCGCAAAATGAGCAGTTCTTC CASSEQGPQNEQFF TRBJ2-1 . . TRBV25-1
TGTGCCTGCCGGGGGCCTCCGAACACCGGGGAGCTGTTTTTT CACRGPPNTGELFF TRBJ2-2 . once TRBV19
TGTGCCAGCAGCGACAGCGGGGAGCCCCCAGATACGCAGTATTTT CASSDSGEPPDTQYF TRBJ2-3 TRBD2 . TRBV28
TGCGCCAGCAGTGAGACAGGGCTTAACCCAACGAACACCGGGGAGCTGTTTTTT CASSETGLNPTNTGELFF TRBJ2-2 . . TRBV10-1
TGTGCCAGCTCACCACCAGGGACCGCTGCCTACGAGCAGTACTTC CASSPPGTAAYEQYF TRBJ2-7 . once TRBV18
TGTGCCAGCAGCCATCGAGGGCTGGGTCCCAAAAACATTCAGTACTTC CASSHRGLGPKNIQYF TRBJ2-4 . . TRBV3-1/TRBV3-2
TGTGCCAGCAGCCTCCAAGAGGACATGAAGTCACCCCTCCACTTT CASSLQEDMKSPLHF TRBJ1-6 . . TRBV7-9
TGTGCCAGCAGTACCCCGGGCGAGGGGCGAGAGACCCAGTACTTC CASSTPGEGRETQYF TRBJ2-5 . . TRBV11-2
TGTGCCAGCAGCCAAGAGACCTCCAGTAGCAATCAGCCCCAGCATTTT CASSQETSSSNQPQHF TRBJ1-5 . . TRBV3-1/TRBV3-2
TGTGCCAGCAGCAAAGGACTGAACTCCTACGAGCAGTACTTC CASSKGLNSYEQYF TRBJ2-7 . few TRBV7-2
TGCGCCAGCAGTTATCGTCTAGCGGGATACGAGCAGTACTTC CASSYRLAGYEQYF TRBJ2-7 TRBD2 once TRBV5-1
TGCAGTGCTATCGGAATGAACACCATATATTTT CSAIGMNTIYF TRBJ1-3 . . TRBV20-1
TGTGCCAGCAGCTCCCCGCCGCCCGGGGACTATGGCTACACCTTC CASSSPPPGDYGYTF TRBJ1-2 . once TRBV11-3
TGTGCCAGCAGCTTAGAGGCGCGGGGAAACACCGGGGAGCTGTTTTTT CASSLEARGNTGELFF TRBJ2-2 . . TRBV7-2
TGTGCCAGCATGACGGCAAATTCTAACTATGGCTACACCTTC CASMTANSNYGYTF TRBJ1-2 . . TRBV6-5
TGCGCCAGCAGCCCAATGGCAGCGACACCCCTCCACTTT CASSPMAATPLHF TRBJ1-6 . . TRBV4-3
TGTGCCAGCAGCCCCTCAACGCACCCTGCGACTGAAGCTTTCTTT CASSPSTHPATEAFF TRBJ1-1 . . TRBV9
TGTGCCAGCAGTTACTCCGGGACCCTATCCTACAATGAGCAGTTCTTC CASSYSGTLSYNEQFF TRBJ2-1 . . TRBV6-5
TGTGCCAGCAGCCCCTCACAGGGGCGCGGCAATCAGCCCCAGCATTTT CASSPSQGRGNQPQHF TRBJ1-5 TRBD1 few TRBV16
TGCGCCAGCAGCCAAGATGCCCTAGCAGCCTACAATGAGCAGTTCTTC CASSQDALAAYNEQFF TRBJ2-1 . . TRBV4-3
TGTGCCAGCAGTGAACCCCGGCCTGGGGAGACCCAGTACTTC CASSEPRPGETQYF TRBJ2-5 . . TRBV25-1
TGTGCCAGCAGCTTCGTCGGAGGCGAAAAACTGTTTTTT CASSFVGGEKLFF TRBJ1-4 . . TRBV7-2